This T cell receptor beta chain appears in the sequencing data of a study of shared clonotypes between healthy human individuals. Measured with immunoSEQ multiplex PCR; TCRdb has only the in-frame clones, and not every one. The sample yields 2 million to 2.5 million clones, roughly 91% seen once. Points from the study as a whole: Naive subsets usually exceeded memory subsets in estimated richness.

As for this clone: The antigen is unknown.

V shed 6 bases and J 3 bases; nucleotides not matched to a gene: 10. Looked up from germline, CDR1 is MNHEY and CDR2 is SMNVEV (reference sequence). The CDR3 has 15 residues. Naive CD8 cells comprised CD45RO-negative, CCR7-positively selected cells, excluding terminally differentiated effector memory CD45RA+ cells. All the donors were Caucasian adults who lived in Nashville, Tennessee. The chain joins TRBV27 to TRBJ2-7, with TRBD2 identical over 8 bases. Sequencing was done on a sample of naive CD8+ T cells from PBMCs. This TCR was sampled from a man aged 18 to 30 in good health. Some clones in this sample may be carry-over from other donors' samples. DNA for the CDR3: TGTGCCAGCAGGGGGACGAGGACTAGCAGCTACGAGCAGTACTTC. It specifies CASRGTRTSSYEQYF.